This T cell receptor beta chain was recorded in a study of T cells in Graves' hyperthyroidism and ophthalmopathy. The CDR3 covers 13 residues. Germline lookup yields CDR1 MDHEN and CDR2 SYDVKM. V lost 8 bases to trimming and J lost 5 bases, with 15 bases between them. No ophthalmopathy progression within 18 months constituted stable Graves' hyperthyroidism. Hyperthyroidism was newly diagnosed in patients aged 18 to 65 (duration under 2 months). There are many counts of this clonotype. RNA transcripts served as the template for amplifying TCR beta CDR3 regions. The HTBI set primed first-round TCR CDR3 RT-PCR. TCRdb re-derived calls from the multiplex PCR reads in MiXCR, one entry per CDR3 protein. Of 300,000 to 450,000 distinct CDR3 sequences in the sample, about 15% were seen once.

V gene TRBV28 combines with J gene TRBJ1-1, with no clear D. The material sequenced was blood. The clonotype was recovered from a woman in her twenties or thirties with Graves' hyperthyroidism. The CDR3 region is CASAERSSTEAFF. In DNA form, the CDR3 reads TGTGCCAGCGCCGAGAGGAGTTCTACTGAAGCTTTCTTT.